This entry concerns a single TCR beta chain. Its specificity is unknown. The CDR3 has 17 residues. The germline V and J ends were trimmed by 4 bases and 0 bases, with 16 bases remaining between them. Germline values: CDR1 SGHRS, CDR2 YFSETQ. Regarding treatment: approximately 18 received Ad26.COV2.S at low or high dose, single or two shots; roughly five received placebo; per-sample allocation not given. Samples came from day 63 after the first vaccine or placebo injection. Donation was by an adult aged 18-55 years who was in Boston. These data belong to a study of Ad26.COV2.S vaccination and SARS-CoV-2 variants. Study-wide background: Doses of Ad26.COV2.S were injected into muscle once or twice, 56 days apart.

Study results and caveats: Following vaccination, spike-specific CD8+ and CD4+ T cell responses reportedly exhibited substantial breadth. Comparable non-spike TCR breadth was observed in vaccine and placebo recipients.

The repertoire was sequenced with immunoSEQ multiplex PCR; TCRdb's copy has only in-frame clones and lacks some. The sample consists of 500,000 or so clones, about 83% of them appearing once. V is TRBV5-1 and J is TRBJ1-4, with D possibly TRBD1 on 5 matching bases. This material consisted of peripheral blood, taken in a trial of Ad26.COV2.S vaccine versus placebo. The clonotype comes from a person between 18 and 65 years old who received the Ad26.COV2.S COVID-19 vaccine or a placebo. In DNA, the CDR3 is TGCGCCAGCAGCGTTGGTCAGGGACTTACAACTAATGAAAAACTGTTTTTT. Its translation: CASSVGQGLTTNEKLFF.